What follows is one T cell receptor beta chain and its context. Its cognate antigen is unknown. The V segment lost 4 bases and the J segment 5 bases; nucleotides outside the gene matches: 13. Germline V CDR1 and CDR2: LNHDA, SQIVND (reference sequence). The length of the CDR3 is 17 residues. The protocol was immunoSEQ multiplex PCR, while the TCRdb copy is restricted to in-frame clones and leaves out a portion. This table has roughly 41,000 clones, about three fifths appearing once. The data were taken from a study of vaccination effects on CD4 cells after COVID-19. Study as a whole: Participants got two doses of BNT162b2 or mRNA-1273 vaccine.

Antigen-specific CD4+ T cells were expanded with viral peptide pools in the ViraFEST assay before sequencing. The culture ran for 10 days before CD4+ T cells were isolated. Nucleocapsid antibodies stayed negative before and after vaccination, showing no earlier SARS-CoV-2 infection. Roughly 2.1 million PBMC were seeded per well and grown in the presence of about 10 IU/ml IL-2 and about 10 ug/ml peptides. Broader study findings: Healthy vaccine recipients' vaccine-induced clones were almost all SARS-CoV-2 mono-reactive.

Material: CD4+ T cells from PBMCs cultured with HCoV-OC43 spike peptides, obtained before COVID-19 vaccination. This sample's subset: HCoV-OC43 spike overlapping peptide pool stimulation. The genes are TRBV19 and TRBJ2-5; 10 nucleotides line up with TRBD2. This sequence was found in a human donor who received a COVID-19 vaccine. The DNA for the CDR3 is TGTGCCAGTAGTACCCCCGAGAGCGGGGGGGCCTCGGAGACCCAGTACTTC. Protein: CASSTPESGGASETQYF. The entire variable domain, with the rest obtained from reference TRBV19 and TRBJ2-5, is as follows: DGGITQSPKYLFRKEGQNVTLSCEQNLNHDAMYWYRQDPGQGLRLIYYSQIVNDFQKGDIAEGYSVSREKKESFPLTVTSAQKNPTAFYLCASSTPESGGASETQYFGPGTRLLVL.